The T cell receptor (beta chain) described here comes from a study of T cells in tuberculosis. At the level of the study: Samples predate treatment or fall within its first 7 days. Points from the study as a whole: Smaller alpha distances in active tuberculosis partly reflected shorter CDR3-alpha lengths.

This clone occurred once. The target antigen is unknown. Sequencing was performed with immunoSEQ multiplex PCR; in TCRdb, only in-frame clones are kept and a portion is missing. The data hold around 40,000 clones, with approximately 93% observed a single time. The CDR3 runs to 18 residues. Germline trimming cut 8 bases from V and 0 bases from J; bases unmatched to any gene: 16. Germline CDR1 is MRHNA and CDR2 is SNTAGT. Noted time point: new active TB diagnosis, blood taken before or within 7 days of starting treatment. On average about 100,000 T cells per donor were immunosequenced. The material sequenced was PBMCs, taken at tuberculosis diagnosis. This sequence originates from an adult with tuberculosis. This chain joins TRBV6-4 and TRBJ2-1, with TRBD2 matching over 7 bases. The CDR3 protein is CASGPGRGNPSSYNEQFF. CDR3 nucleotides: TGTGCCAGCGGACCCGGGCGGGGGAACCCCAGCTCCTACAATGAGCAGTTCTTC.